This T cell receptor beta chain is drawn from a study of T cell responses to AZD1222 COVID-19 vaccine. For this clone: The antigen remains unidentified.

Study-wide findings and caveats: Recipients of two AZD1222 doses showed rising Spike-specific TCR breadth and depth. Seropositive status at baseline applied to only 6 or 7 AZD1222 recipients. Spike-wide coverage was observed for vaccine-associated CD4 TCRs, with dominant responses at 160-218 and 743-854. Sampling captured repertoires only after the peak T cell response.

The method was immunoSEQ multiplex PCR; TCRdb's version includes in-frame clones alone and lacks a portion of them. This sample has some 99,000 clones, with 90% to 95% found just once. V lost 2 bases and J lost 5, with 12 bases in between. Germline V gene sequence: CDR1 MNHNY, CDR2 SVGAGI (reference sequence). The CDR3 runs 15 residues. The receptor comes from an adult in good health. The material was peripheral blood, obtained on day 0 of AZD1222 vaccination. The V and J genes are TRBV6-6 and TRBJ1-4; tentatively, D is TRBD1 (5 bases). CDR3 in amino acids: CASSYPGAGNEKLFF. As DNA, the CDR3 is TGTGCCAGCAGTTACCCCGGGGCCGGGAATGAAAAACTGTTTTTT.